This passage covers 28 T cell receptor beta chains from one sample sequenced in a study of cytomegalovirus exposure and HLA in healthy donors listed by TCRdb under 2017. The protocol used for the library was the immunoSEQ multiplex PCR assay. For the multiplex PCR, a mixture combining 60 forward primers for TCR Vbeta segments and 13 reverse primers for TCR Jbeta segments was used. TCRdb stores this immuneACCESS table with in-frame sequences only. Part of the clones is absent; in the studies checked, under half of the shortfall reflects unresolved V genes, and no reason is known for the rest. A total of about 180,000 clones appear in this sample, roughly 80% of them only once. The ten most abundant clones make up about 2.4% of the sample. Input material: PBMCs. The receptors derive from a male donor in good health and CMV-seronegative.

V and J are TRBV18 and TRBJ1-6; TRBD1 matches at 8 bases. Germline V gives CDR1 KGHSH, CDR2 LQKENI. Trimming cost V 3 bases and J 6 bases; bases outside gene matches: 1. This CDR3 has 14 residues. This CDR3 is CASSPDRANSPLHF. DNA for the CDR3: TGTGCCAGCTCACCGGACAGGGCTAATTCACCCCTCCACTTT. The full variable domain, with the rest looked up from reference TRBV18 and TRBJ1-6, is NAGVMQNPRHLVRRRGQEARLRCSPMKGHSHVYWYRQLPEEGLKFMVYLQKENIIDESGMPKERFSAEFPKEGPSILRIQQVVRGDSAAYFCASSPDRANSPLHFGNGTRLTVT.

Written as DNA, the CDR3 is TGTGCCAGCAGCGCAGACAGGGATCAGCCCCAGCATTTT. Its translation is CASSADRDQPQHF. The chain employs TRBV5-4 and TRBJ1-5; TRBD1 matches at 7 bases. The J segment lost 5 bases and the V segment lost 4 bases, leaving 3 bases of the junction unmatched. The CDR3 consists of 13 residues. CDR1 is SGHNT and CDR2 is YYREEE in the germline V gene (reference sequence).

V usage is TRBV27 and J usage is TRBJ2-7; 12 nucleotides match TRBD2. The germline V gene encodes CDR1 MNHEY and CDR2 SMNVEV (reference sequence). The CDR3 covers 14 residues. V lost 5 bases, J lost 6 bases, and 5 bases stayed unmatched. CDR3 protein: CASSTLAGGFEQYF. CDR3 in DNA: TGTGCCAGCAGTACACTAGCGGGGGGTTTCGAGCAGTACTTC.

J is TRBJ1-2 and V is TRBV28; TRBD1 aligns across 11 bases. V was clipped by 0 bases and J by 0 bases; unmatched bases: 6. The CDR3 totals 18 residues. Germline loops: CDR1 MDHEN, CDR2 SYDVKM. CDR3 nucleotides: TGTGCCAGCAGTTTATGGGGGGGACAGGGGGTCCCTAACTATGGCTACACCTTC. The encoded protein is CASSLWGGQGVPNYGYTF.

This rearrangement joins TRBV6-6 to TRBJ2-2; no definite D call. The CDR3 totals 15 residues. Trimming shortened V by 2 bases and J by 3 bases, and 10 bases separated the two germline ends. Germline CDR1 and CDR2: MNHNY and SVGAGI (reference sequence). The CDR3 is CASSYGGQDTGELFF. CDR3 in DNA: TGTGCCAGCAGTTACGGTGGGCAGGACACCGGGGAGCTGTTTTTT.

The chain is built from TRBV2 and TRBJ1-4; 7 nucleotides align to TRBD1. CDR1 and CDR2 (germline): SNHLY, FYNNEI. The CDR3 loop spans 14 amino acids. Losses at the gene ends were 6 bases for V and 3 bases for J; bases not matched to a gene: 4. The CDR3 here is CASSLTGSNEKLFF. As DNA, the CDR3 is TGTGCCAGCAGCTTGACAGGGTCTAATGAAAAACTGTTTTTT.

The chain couples TRBV7-6 to TRBJ1-1; perhaps TRBD1 as D (6 bases). The CDR3 runs to 16 residues. V lost 2 bases, J lost 1 base, and 14 bases lay in between. Germline loops: CDR1 SGHVS, CDR2 FNYEAQ. The CDR3, as DNA: TGTGCCAGCAGCTTAATCCCGACAGGAACGAACACTGAAGCTTTCTTT. It translates to CASSLIPTGTNTEAFF.

This clone was detected only once. In nucleotides, the CDR3 is TGTGCCAGCAGATTAAACCGGGAGCACTCTGGAAACACCATATATTTT. It specifies CASRLNREHSGNTIYF. The chain recombines TRBV6-7 with TRBJ1-3; D is unclear. TRBV6-7 is annotated as an ORF whose role is uncertain. V was shortened by 6 bases and J by 0 bases, with 15 bases between the two germline ends. The CDR3 length is 16 residues.

The chain employs TRBV7-2 and TRBJ1-2; 8 bases match TRBD1. This CDR3 region has 15 residues. The ends lost 4 bases at V and 3 bases at J; junction bases unmatched: 7. The V gene's germline CDR1 is SGHTA and CDR2 FQGNSA. CDR3 sequence: CASSSLDRADYGYTF. The DNA of the CDR3 is TGTGCCAGCAGCTCCTTGGACAGGGCTGACTATGGCTACACCTTC.

The chain employs TRBV4-3 and TRBJ2-7, with a weak D call TRBD1 (5 bases). This CDR3 has 13 residues. In germline, CDR1 is LGHNA, CDR2 YSLEER. Trimming left V 0 bases short and J 7 bases short, with 10 bases between. The CDR3 region has the DNA TGCGCCAGCAGCCAAGACCCAGGGAAAGAGCAGTACTTC. Protein: CASSQDPGKEQYF.

Only one count was recorded for this clone. The chain recombines TRBV28 with TRBJ1-5; D might be TRBD1 (5 bases). V lost 6 bases and J lost 4, with 13 bases in between. The V gene's germline CDR1 is MDHEN and CDR2 SYDVKM. The CDR3 totals 14 residues. The CDR3 DNA is TGTGCCAGCAGGGGGGGGACTGTTAATCAGCCCCAGCATTTT. This gives the protein CASRGGTVNQPQHF.

The chain is built from TRBV6-5 and TRBJ2-3, with 11 bases identical to TRBD2. Looked up from germline, CDR1 is MNHEY and CDR2 is SVGAGI. The CDR3 spans 16 residues. The trim removed 0 bases at V and 3 bases at J, leaving 2 bases unmatched. This CDR3 reads CASSYSVAGGTDTQYF. In nucleotides, the CDR3 is TGTGCCAGCAGTTACTCGGTAGCGGGGGGGACAGATACGCAGTATTTT.

The chain uses TRBV7-3 and TRBJ2-2, with TRBD1 matching over 8 bases. The CDR3 sequence is 13 residues long. Germline assignment: CDR1 SGHTA and CDR2 FQGTGA. V lost 8 bases to trimming and J lost 6 bases; unmatched junction nucleotides: 5. CDR3: CASGQGGSGELFF. The DNA of the CDR3 is TGTGCCAGCGGACAGGGCGGCTCCGGGGAGCTGTTTTTT.

The chain has TRBV5-6 and TRBJ1-2; a possible D gene is TRBD1 (6 bases). The CDR3 extends over 15 amino acids. Germline V CDR1 and CDR2: SGHDT, YYEEEE. V lost 2 bases to trimming and J lost 0 bases, with 11 bases between them. CDR3 sequence (DNA): TGTGCCAGCAGCTTAAGAAGGACAGCTAACTATGGCTACACCTTC. Protein: CASSLRRTANYGYTF.

This clone was seen a single time. J is TRBJ2-5 and V is TRBV9; 9 bases are shared with TRBD2. The germline V gene encodes CDR1 SGDLS and CDR2 YYNGEE. Trimming removed 6 bases from V and 3 bases from J; junction bases left unmatched: 15. The CDR3 has 17 amino acids. The CDR3 DNA is TGTGCCAGCACGCCCACCGAGGGCGGGAGGGCCAAAGAGACCCAGTACTTC. Protein: CASTPTEGGRAKETQYF.

This rearrangement joins TRBV7-2 to TRBJ2-7, with 10 bases that match TRBD1. Unmatched junction bases numbered 18, after V lost 6 bases and J lost 4 bases. This CDR3 comprises 18 residues. Per germline, CDR1 SGHTA and CDR2 FQGNSA. CDR3 nucleotides: TGTGCCAGCAGTCCGACGGCCGGGCCGGACAGGGGGAAATACGAGCAGTACTTC. This gives the protein CASSPTAGPDRGKYEQYF.

V and J are TRBV30 and TRBJ1-4; 7 nucleotides line up with TRBD1. CDR3 length: 13 residues. The germline gives CDR1 GTSNPN, CDR2 SVGIG (reference sequence). CDR3 amino acids: CPIDRDSNEKLFF. As DNA, the CDR3 is TGTCCAATAGACCGGGACAGTAATGAAAAACTGTTTTTT.

The chain combines TRBV5-4 with TRBJ2-2; 8 bases match TRBD1. CDR1 and CDR2 (germline): SGHNT, YYREEE (reference sequence). V dropped 2 bases and J dropped 4; count of bases not matched to a gene: 4. The CDR3 sequence is 15 residues long. The CDR3 region is CASSLPTGGTGELFF. The CDR3, as DNA: TGTGCCAGCAGCTTACCTACAGGGGGCACCGGGGAGCTGTTTTTT.

This clone showed up just a few times. The chain couples TRBV6-5 to TRBJ1-1; D not resolved. Germline CDR1 MNHEY, CDR2 SVGAGI. CDR3 size: 13 residues. Trimming cost V 6 bases and J 2 bases, with 10 bases left between them. CDR3 residues: CASSGAGNTEAFF. CDR3 nucleotides: TGTGCCAGCAGCGGTGCGGGTAACACTGAAGCTTTCTTT.

This clone was found once. The J gene is TRBJ2-7, the V gene TRBV6-5, with 7 positions matching TRBD1. The V and J ends lost 4 bases and 1 base, in that order; junction bases with no gene match: 4. The CDR3 extends over 14 amino acids. CDR1 and CDR2 (germline): MNHEY, SVGAGI. The chain's CDR3 is CASSWMGQSYEQYF. CDR3 DNA sequence: TGTGCCAGCAGTTGGATGGGACAGTCCTACGAGCAGTACTTC.

The chain recombines TRBV4-1 with TRBJ2-7; TRBD1 agrees at 7 bases. The CDR3 has 14 amino acids. Germline V gives CDR1 MGHRA, CDR2 YSYEKL. V trimming: 2 bases; J trimming: 5 bases; junction bases outside the gene matches: 6. The CDR3 reads CASSQLDRAHEQYF. CDR3 in DNA: TGCGCCAGCAGCCAACTCGACAGGGCCCACGAGCAGTACTTC.

V and J are TRBV6-6 and TRBJ1-2; maybe TRBD1 (6 bases). The CDR3 covers 15 residues. Germline CDR1 is MNHNY and CDR2 is SVGAGI (reference sequence). V shed 5 bases and J shed 0 bases, with 13 bases lying between them. The CDR3 is CASSPGEGANYGYTF. The CDR3 DNA reads TGTGCCAGCAGTCCAGGGGAGGGTGCTAACTATGGCTACACCTTC.

The chain recombines TRBV6-5 with TRBJ1-2; a weak D match, TRBD1 (6 bases). With 5 bases removed from V and 4 bases from J, the gap between germline ends came to 17 bases. From germline, CDR1 is MNHEY and CDR2 SVGAGI. The CDR3 is made up of 15 amino acids. CDR3 loop: CASSPGGTGPYGYTF. In DNA, the CDR3 is TGTGCCAGCAGTCCCGGTGGAACAGGGCCCTATGGCTACACCTTC.

This clone was observed once. Other DNA sequences in this specimen translate into the identical CDR3. The chain uses TRBV10-3 and TRBJ2-7; 10 nucleotides agree with TRBD1. The CDR3 covers 14 residues. J gave up 10 bases and V 0 bases, and 6 bases lay outside the gene matches. Germline-derived CDR1 and CDR2 are ENHRY and SYGVKD. The CDR3 DNA reads as TGTGCCATCAGTGAGTCCCGGGACAGGGGAGAACAGTACTTC. Translation: CAISESRDRGEQYF.

The rearrangement uses TRBV7-6 and TRBJ2-5; TRBD1 aligns across 8 bases. Germline V CDR1 and CDR2: SGHVS, FNYEAQ. J lost 5 bases, V lost 3 bases, and 5 bases had no gene match. The CDR3 covers 14 residues. CDR3 amino acids: CASSFQGAMETQYF. The DNA for the CDR3 is TGTGCCAGCAGCTTTCAGGGGGCGATGGAGACCCAGTACTTC.

This clone has just a few counts. The chain combines TRBV10-3 with TRBJ2-7; 11 nucleotides align to TRBD2. Germline V CDR1 and CDR2: ENHRY, SYGVKD. The V segment lost 6 bases and the J segment 4 bases; nucleotides outside the gene matches: 5. The CDR3 runs to 14 residues. The CDR3 nucleotides are TGTGCCATCAGGGCTAGCGGGGGGTATTACGAGCAGTACTTC. This sequence encodes CAIRASGGYYEQYF.

The CDR3 DNA follows: TGTGCCAGCACGAGAGCGGGTCAAGAGACCCAGTACTTC. Amino acids: CASTRAGQETQYF. The chain links TRBV28 to TRBJ2-5; the D gene is possibly TRBD2 (6 bases). The length of the CDR3 is 13 residues. Germline-derived CDR1 and CDR2 are MDHEN and SYDVKM. V lost 7 bases to trimming and J lost 2 bases, with 11 bases between them. The variable domain in full, with the rest retrieved from reference TRBV28 and TRBJ2-5, is DVKVTQSSRYLVKRTGEKVFLECVQDMDHENMFWYRQDPGLGLRLIYFSYDVKMKEKGDIPEGYSVSREKKERFSLILESASTNQTSMYLCASTRAGQETQYFGPGTRLLVL.

The chain recombines TRBV6-1 with TRBJ2-7; D is unresolved. The V gene's germline CDR1 is MNHNS and CDR2 SASEGT. V shed 3 bases and J shed 3 bases, with 3 bases lying between them. The CDR3 extends over 11 amino acids. The DNA for the CDR3 is TGTGCCAGCAGTGATCTCTACGAGCAGTACTTC. Protein sequence: CASSDLYEQYF.